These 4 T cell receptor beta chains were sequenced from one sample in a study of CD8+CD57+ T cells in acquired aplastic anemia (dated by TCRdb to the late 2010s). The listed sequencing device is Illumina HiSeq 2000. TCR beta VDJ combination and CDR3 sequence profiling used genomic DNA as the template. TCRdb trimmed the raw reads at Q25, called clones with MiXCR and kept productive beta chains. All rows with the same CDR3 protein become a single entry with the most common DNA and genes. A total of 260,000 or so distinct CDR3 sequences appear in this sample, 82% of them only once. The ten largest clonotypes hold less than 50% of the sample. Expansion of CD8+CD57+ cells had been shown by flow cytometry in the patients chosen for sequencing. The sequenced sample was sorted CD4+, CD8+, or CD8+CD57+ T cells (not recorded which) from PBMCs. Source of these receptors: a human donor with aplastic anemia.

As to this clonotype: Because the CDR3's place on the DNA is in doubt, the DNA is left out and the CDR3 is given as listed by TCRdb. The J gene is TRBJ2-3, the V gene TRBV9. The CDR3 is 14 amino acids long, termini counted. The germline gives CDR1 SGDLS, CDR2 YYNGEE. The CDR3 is CASSVASGTESLYF.

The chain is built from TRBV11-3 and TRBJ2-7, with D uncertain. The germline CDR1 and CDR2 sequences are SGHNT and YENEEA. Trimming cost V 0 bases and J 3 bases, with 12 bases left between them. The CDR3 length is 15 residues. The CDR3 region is CASSLDLKGYYEQYV. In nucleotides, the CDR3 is TGTGCCAGCAGCTTAGATCTGAAAGGCTACTACGAGCAGTACGTC.

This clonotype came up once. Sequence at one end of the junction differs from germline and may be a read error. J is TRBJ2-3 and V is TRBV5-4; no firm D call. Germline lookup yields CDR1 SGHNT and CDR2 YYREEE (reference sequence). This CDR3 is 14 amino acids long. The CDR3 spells CASSFASAPDRQYF. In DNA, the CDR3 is TGTGCCAGCAGCTTTGCGAGCGCACCCGATAGGCAGTATTTT.

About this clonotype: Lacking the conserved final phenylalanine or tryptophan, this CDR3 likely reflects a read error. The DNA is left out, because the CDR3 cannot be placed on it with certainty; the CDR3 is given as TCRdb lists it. The CDR3 sequence: CASSEGGGHEKYA. V and J are TRBV2 and TRBJ2-1; the DNA was not used to check the table's D call, TRBD1. Germline loops: CDR1 SNHLY, CDR2 FYNNEI. The CDR3 sequence runs 13 residues, both termini included.